The clone carrying this T cell receptor beta chain appeared once. This record comes from a study of blood T cell repertoires in COVID-19. Original processing notes: It was from reference gene primer amplification that nucleated cell counts were estimated. Here immunoSEQ multiplex PCR was the method, and the copy in TCRdb shows in-frame clones only, minus some. For V, J and clone size, that table is used; D and trimming come from the DNA. The profile shows tens of thousands of clones, 65% to 75% of them singletons. V was pared by 4 bases and J by 2 bases, with 3 bases of the junction left unmatched. The CDR3 is made up of 15 amino acids. Germline V lookup: CDR1 MDHEN, CDR2 SYDVKM.

The TCR sequence derives from a man aged 50 to 60 with COVID-19, enrolled during active disease. V is TRBV28 and J is TRBJ1-5, with TRBD1 matching over 9 bases. Material for sequencing was peripheral blood. The CDR3 coding sequence is TGTGCCAGCAGTTCTACAGGGGGCGGCAATCAGCCCCAGCATTTT. It specifies CASSSTGGGNQPQHF.